One and the same sample provided the 30 T cell receptor beta chains below, sequenced in a study of cytomegalovirus exposure and HLA in healthy donors. The PCR made use of 60 Vbeta and 13 Jbeta primers. Assay: immunoSEQ multiplex PCR; the TCRdb copy retains only in-frame clones and omits some. Of some 130,000 clones in the sample, roughly 65% were seen once. Sequencing used PBMCs. The source is a man aged 35-49 years in good health and CMV-seropositive.

The chain is built from TRBV2 and TRBJ1-2; D is possibly TRBD1 (5 bases). Germline V gene data show CDR1 as SNHLY and CDR2 as FYNNEI. This CDR3 is built from 14 residues. The germline V and J ends were trimmed by 7 bases and 2 bases, with 14 bases remaining between them. The DNA of the CDR3 is TGTGCCAGCAAGGGGCAGGAGGGGAACTATGGCTACACCTTC. This sequence encodes CASKGQEGNYGYTF.

The rearrangement uses TRBV2 and TRBJ2-5, with D possibly matching TRBD1 (6 bases). The CDR3 runs 14 residues. Trimming shortened V by 4 bases and J by 1 base, and 10 bases separated the two germline ends. Germline-derived CDR1 and CDR2 are SNHLY and FYNNEI. CDR3 in amino acids: CASSATGTQETQYF. In DNA, the CDR3 is TGTGCCAGCAGTGCTACAGGGACCCAAGAGACCCAGTACTTC.

This clone turned up a few times. The chain combines TRBV6-6 with TRBJ1-4; tentative D call: TRBD1 (5 bases). The germline V gene encodes CDR1 MNHNY and CDR2 SVGAGI (reference sequence). The length of the CDR3 is 14 residues. V was pared by 2 bases and J by 5 bases, with 9 bases between. The DNA for the CDR3 is TGTGCCAGCAGTTACGGCGGGGGGAATGAAAAACTGTTTTTT. As protein: CASSYGGGNEKLFF.

This chain links TRBV19 with TRBJ1-6, with D hard to call. From germline, CDR1 is LNHDA and CDR2 SQIVND (reference sequence). The CDR3 is made up of 19 amino acids. Trimming stripped 0 bases from V and 4 bases from J, with 19 bases between. The CDR3 spells CASSIDLLSASRYNSPLHF. DNA for the CDR3: TGTGCCAGTAGTATAGATCTATTGAGCGCCTCGAGATATAATTCACCCCTCCACTTT.

Concerning this clone: The sample contains more than one DNA sequence encoding this CDR3. The chain links TRBV11-2 to TRBJ2-7; the D gene is possibly TRBD2 (6 bases). CDR3 length: 14 amino acids. In germline, CDR1 is SGHAT, CDR2 FQNNGV. V lost 2 bases and J 0 bases, leaving 8 bases between the germline ends. For the CDR3, the DNA is TGTGCCAGCAGCTTATACGGGAGCTCCTACGAGCAGTACTTC. Translating it yields CASSLYGSSYEQYF.

This chain links TRBV10-3 with TRBJ1-1; D possibly corresponds to TRBD1 (6 bases). The CDR3 has 13 residues. Germline assignment: CDR1 ENHRY and CDR2 SYGVKD. The V and J ends lost 6 bases and 0 bases respectively, with 8 bases between them. CDR3 protein: CAIRGHMNTEAFF. CDR3 bases: TGTGCCATCAGGGGACACATGAACACTGAAGCTTTCTTT.

In regard to this clone: Mismatch with germline at one junction end may stem from a read error. V and J are TRBV28 and TRBJ1-5, with D possibly TRBD1 on 6 matching bases. There are 12 residues in the CDR3. Germline values: CDR1 MDHEN, CDR2 SYDVKM. CDR3: CATATGNQPRHF. CDR3 coding DNA: TGTGCCACCGCGACAGGCAATCAGCCCCGGCATTTT.

The chain joins TRBV19 to TRBJ2-7, with a tentative D call TRBD2 (6 bases). V gave up 5 bases and J gave up 6 bases, with 11 bases separating them. The CDR3 has 12 amino acids. The V gene's germline CDR1 is LNHDA and CDR2 SQIVND (reference sequence). CDR3 in DNA: TGTGCCAGTAGTGGGACTCAAATCGAGCAGTACTTC. This codes for CASSGTQIEQYF.

V is TRBV5-3 and J is TRBJ1-4; a weak D match, TRBD1 (5 bases). TRBV5-3 is an ORF; its function is uncertain. This CDR3 has 15 amino acids. Deletions cut 4 bases from V and 4 bases from J, with 14 bases between. The CDR3, as DNA: TGTGCCAGAAGCCCGGTAGGGGATATTAATGAAAAACTGTTTTTT. Translating it yields CARSPVGDINEKLFF.

The rearrangement joins TRBV18 to TRBJ2-7; D might be TRBD2 (7 bases). This CDR3 spans 14 amino acids. Trimming left V 6 bases short and J 6 bases short, with 18 bases between. Germline-derived CDR1 and CDR2 are KGHSH and LQKENI. As DNA, the CDR3 is TGTGCCAGCTCCACAGTCCCGGGGGGCAGCGAGCAGTACTTC. Translated, it gives CASSTVPGGSEQYF. The whole variable domain, filled in from reference TRBV18 and TRBJ2-7, reads NAGVMQNPRHLVRRRGQEARLRCSPMKGHSHVYWYRQLPEEGLKFMVYLQKENIIDESGMPKERFSAEFPKEGPSILRIQQVVRGDSAAYFCASSTVPGGSEQYFGPGTRLTVT.

This clone has only a few counts. The chain employs TRBV11-2 and TRBJ2-7; 7 positions match TRBD1. The CDR3 totals 13 residues. The germline CDR1 and CDR2 sequences are SGHAT and FQNNGV. Trimming cost V 4 bases and J 2 bases; bases outside gene matches: 2. The chain's CDR3 is CASSYGTAYEQYF. The CDR3 DNA follows: TGTGCCAGCAGCTACGGGACAGCCTACGAGCAGTACTTC.

This clone has a single count. The rearrangement uses TRBV7-9 and TRBJ1-5; 7 bases fit TRBD1. V lost 8 bases to trimming and J lost 3 bases; unmatched junction nucleotides: 4. Germline V gene lookup returns CDR1 SEHNR and CDR2 FQNEAQ (reference sequence). The CDR3 has 13 amino acids. The CDR3 bases are TGTGCCAGCTCCAGGGGGTCCAATCAGCCCCAGCATTTT. Protein: CASSRGSNQPQHF.

This clone was counted between two and nine times. In nucleotides, the CDR3 is TGTGCCTGGATTCGAGGACAGGCGTCCTATGGCTACACCTTC. Residues: CAWIRGQASYGYTF. V is TRBV30 and J is TRBJ1-2; 7 bases match TRBD1. The CDR3 loop spans 14 amino acids. Unmatched junction bases numbered 9, after V lost 4 bases and J lost 4 bases. CDR1 is GTSNPN, CDR2 SVGIG, per germline (reference sequence).

This clone was observed a handful of times. This chain links TRBV5-1 with TRBJ1-2, with a possible D match to TRBD1 (5 bases). The germline gives CDR1 SGHRS, CDR2 YFSETQ. The CDR3 length is 16 residues. V lost 3 bases and J lost 12, with 27 bases in between. The CDR3: CASSYWGEGWNRWDTF. For the CDR3, the DNA is TGCGCCAGCAGCTATTGGGGGGAGGGGTGGAACAGGTGGGACACCTTC.

The chain couples TRBV2 to TRBJ2-7, with TRBD2 as a possible D gene (6 bases). Germline-derived CDR1 and CDR2 are SNHLY and FYNNEI. The ends were cut back, 5 bases at V and 3 bases at J, with 20 bases in the middle. The CDR3 has 16 residues. The CDR3 spells CASSLSLWGGFYEQYF. The CDR3 DNA follows: TGTGCCAGCAGTCTTTCTCTCTGGGGAGGCTTCTACGAGCAGTACTTC.

The V gene is TRBV19, the J gene TRBJ2-4; 7 bases are a match to TRBD1. The CDR3 runs to 16 residues. From germline, CDR1 is LNHDA and CDR2 SQIVND (reference sequence). Trimming at V came to 6 bases and at J to 0 bases, leaving 8 bases not matched to a gene. The CDR3: CASRKTGVVAKNIQYF. DNA of the CDR3: TGTGCCAGTAGGAAAACAGGGGTTGTAGCCAAAAACATTCAGTACTTC.

This clone was recorded only once. This chain uses TRBV11-2 with TRBJ1-4; no definite D call. V lost 0 bases and J lost 8, with 16 bases in between. CDR1 and CDR2 (germline): SGHAT, FQNNGV. CDR3 length equals 16 residues. The CDR3 bases are TGTGCCAGCAGCTTAGATCGTAGAGGGAGAGGAGAAAAACTGTTTTTT. It is translated as CASSLDRRGRGEKLFF.

The chain joins TRBV6-1 to TRBJ2-4; D not resolved. The V end was cut by 7 bases, the J end by 4 bases, with 14 bases between. This CDR3 contains 14 residues. The germline gives CDR1 MNHNS, CDR2 SASEGT. Written as DNA, the CDR3 is TGTGCCAGCATCTCCAGGATGGTTAAAAACATTCAGTACTTC. Its protein is CASISRMVKNIQYF.

This rearrangement joins TRBV6-5 to TRBJ1-1, with 9 bases aligning to TRBD1. CDR1 is MNHEY, CDR2 SVGAGI, per germline. The CDR3 runs 11 residues. The V segment lost 6 bases and the J segment 8 bases; nucleotides outside the gene matches: 1. CDR3 in amino acids: CASRQGAEAFF. CDR3 in DNA: TGTGCCAGCAGACAGGGGGCGGAAGCTTTCTTT.

This clone was detected once. The chain has TRBV6-1 and TRBJ2-3; perhaps TRBD2 as D (6 bases). CDR3 length: 13 amino acids. Germline-derived CDR1 and CDR2 are MNHNS and SASEGT. V was clipped by 6 bases and J by 3 bases, with 10 bases between them. CDR3 loop: CASRTRETDTQYF. The CDR3 DNA is TGTGCCAGCAGGACCCGGGAGACAGATACGCAGTATTTT.

J is TRBJ1-1 and V is TRBV25-1, with 7 positions matching TRBD1. Trimming took 7 bases from V and 1 from J; bases not matched to a gene: 6. The CDR3 has 14 residues. CDR1 and CDR2 from the germline V gene are MGHDK and SYGVNS. The CDR3 DNA sequence: TGTGCCAGCACCCCGACAGGGACGAACACTGAAGCTTTCTTT. It specifies CASTPTGTNTEAFF.

The V gene is TRBV28, the J gene TRBJ1-5; D is undetermined. Germline values: CDR1 MDHEN, CDR2 SYDVKM. V gave up 6 bases and J gave up 4 bases, with 4 bases separating them. This CDR3 has 11 amino acids. Here the CDR3 reads CASSINQPQHF. The CDR3 coding sequence is TGTGCCAGCAGCATTAATCAGCCCCAGCATTTT.

This chain uses TRBV28 with TRBJ2-7; no clear D. Germline lookup yields CDR1 MDHEN and CDR2 SYDVKM. V was shortened by 5 bases and J by 2 bases, with 7 bases between the two germline ends. There are 12 residues in the CDR3. In DNA form, the CDR3 reads TGTGCCAGCAGTGGAGAAACCTACGAGCAGTACTTC. Translated, it gives CASSGETYEQYF.

The chain is built from TRBV7-5 and TRBJ2-7; TRBD1, the D gene given by the table, was not confirmed from the DNA. TRBV7-5 is annotated as a pseudogene. This CDR3 contains 15 residues. The CDR3 DNA is TGTGCCAGAAGCTTTAAGACAGGACATTCCTACGAGCAGTACTTC. This gives the protein CARSFKTGHSYEQYF.

The rearrangement links TRBV30 to TRBJ2-1, with 7 bases matching TRBD1. Trimming removed 0 bases from V and 9 bases from J; junction bases left unmatched: 2. This CDR3 has 12 amino acids. In germline, CDR1 is GTSNPN, CDR2 SVGIG (reference sequence). CDR3 sequence (DNA): TGTGCCTGGAGTGTACAGGGGATTGAGCAGTTCTTC. Protein: CAWSVQGIEQFF.

V and J are TRBV13 and TRBJ1-1; 9 bases line up with TRBD1. Germline V lookup: CDR1 PRHDT, CDR2 FYEKMQ (reference sequence). V was pared by 5 bases and J by 4 bases, with 11 bases of the junction left unmatched. CDR3 length: 16 amino acids. CDR3 nucleotide sequence: TGTGCCAGCAGCGCTAGGGTCACAGGGGGCTCCACTGAAGCTTTCTTT. It encodes CASSARVTGGSTEAFF.

This clone was detected a few times. The V gene is TRBV6-5, the J gene TRBJ2-5; the match to TRBD1 covers 9 bases. This CDR3 comprises 14 residues. With 5 bases clipped from V and 4 bases from J, the junction kept 5 bases outside the gene matches. Germline CDR1 and CDR2: MNHEY and SVGAGI. The CDR3 reads CASSTRQGGETQYF. CDR3 sequence (DNA): TGTGCCAGCAGTACACGACAGGGGGGAGAGACCCAGTACTTC.

The chain uses TRBV4-3 and TRBJ2-5, with D tentatively TRBD1 (5 bases). Germline CDR1 is LGHNA and CDR2 is YSLEER. V lost 1 base and J lost 0, with 6 bases in between. The CDR3 contains 14 residues. The CDR3 bases are TGCGCCAGCAGCCAAGGGACATACCAAGAGACCCAGTACTTC. Amino acids: CASSQGTYQETQYF.

The chain combines TRBV28 with TRBJ2-2; D may be TRBD1 (5 bases). The CDR3 length is 13 residues. Per germline, CDR1 MDHEN and CDR2 SYDVKM. V shed 6 bases and J shed 5 bases, with 10 bases lying between them. CDR3 residues: CASRRGGTGELFF. In DNA, the CDR3 is TGTGCCAGCAGAAGGGGCGGTACCGGGGAGCTGTTTTTT.

The rearrangement joins TRBV28 to TRBJ1-2; 10 nucleotides match TRBD1. Germline CDR1 is MDHEN and CDR2 is SYDVKM. This CDR3 is 14 amino acids long. V shed 5 bases and J 4 bases; nucleotides not matched to a gene: 4. The CDR3 sequence: CASSNGQGGYGYTF. The CDR3 DNA follows: TGTGCCAGCAGTAACGGACAGGGGGGCTATGGCTACACCTTC.